These 5 T cell receptor beta chains were sequenced from one sample in a study of blood T cell repertoires in COVID-19. TCRdb keeps only in-frame clones here, not all; method: immunoSEQ multiplex PCR. The repertoire includes about 480,000 clones, 88% of them detected once, and approximately 2% sits in the top ten. Specimen: PBMCs or T cells enriched from blood (not recorded which). The receptor source for this set is a middle-aged woman who had recovered from COVID-19.

The J gene is TRBJ2-2, the V gene TRBV6-5; D is possibly TRBD1 (5 bases). This CDR3 has 15 amino acids. With 2 bases removed from V and 6 bases from J, the gap between germline ends came to 13 bases. Germline assignment: CDR1 MNHEY and CDR2 SVGAGI. CDR3 residues: CASSYAQVIAGELFF. CDR3 DNA: TGTGCCAGCAGTTACGCACAGGTGATTGCCGGGGAGCTGTTTTTT.

The count of this clone is one. The V gene is TRBV10-3, the J gene TRBJ1-4; D may be TRBD1 (5 bases). V was pared by 6 bases and J by 3 bases, with 11 bases between. This CDR3 region has 14 residues. CDR1 is ENHRY, CDR2 SYGVKD, per germline. This chain's CDR3 is CAISIDRANEKLFF. Here the CDR3 DNA reads TGTGCCATCAGCATCGACAGAGCTAATGAAAAACTGTTTTTT.

This chain joins TRBV7-6 and TRBJ2-3; possible D gene TRBD2, 5 bases. CDR3 size: 15 residues. Trimming left V 3 bases short and J 1 base short, with 11 bases between. Germline CDR1 is SGHVS and CDR2 is FNYEAQ. CDR3 protein: CASSLTPGGTDTQYF. CDR3 nucleotides: TGTGCCAGCAGCTTGACACCCGGGGGCACAGATACGCAGTATTTT.

This chain connects TRBV4-3 to TRBJ2-2; a possible D gene is TRBD1 (5 bases). Germline V gene data show CDR1 as LGHNA and CDR2 as YSLEER. The CDR3 runs to 16 residues. Trimming cost V 0 bases and J 5 bases, with 13 bases left between them. This CDR3 reads CASSQDQQAITGELFF. DNA of the CDR3: TGCGCCAGCAGCCAAGATCAACAGGCCATAACCGGGGAGCTGTTTTTT.

The V gene is TRBV2, the J gene TRBJ2-5, with TRBD1 as a possible D gene (6 bases). The V and J ends lost 6 bases and 5 bases respectively, with 13 bases between them. This CDR3 spans 13 amino acids. Germline V gene sequence: CDR1 SNHLY, CDR2 FYNNEI. In DNA form, the CDR3 reads TGTGCCAGCAGCCAAACTAGGGGGGAGACCCAGTACTTC. This gives the protein CASSQTRGETQYF.